One sample yielded the 7 T cell receptor beta chains listed below, sequenced in a study of shared clonotypes between healthy human individuals (dated by TCRdb to 2018 to 2020). Receptor amplification or capture employed the immunoSEQ multiplex PCR assay. Sourced from immuneACCESS, this table was stored by TCRdb with only in-frame sequences that have V and J called. A share of the clones is absent; for the studies checked, an unresolved V gene accounts for under half, and the remainder has no known explanation. The sample yields some 2 million clones; roughly 95% were counted once. The ten biggest clones cover 0.1% to 0.15% of the sample. The sequenced sample consisted of naive CD4+ T cells sorted from blood. The cell subset or site label on this specimen signifies: CD45RA+ positively selected. The receptors shown here come from a man aged 18 to 29 in good health.

The chain links TRBV29-1 to TRBJ1-1; D is unclear. Germline V lookup: CDR1 SQVTM, CDR2 ANQGSEA. V shed 7 bases and J shed 6 bases, with 12 bases lying between them. The CDR3 runs 11 residues. Here the CDR3 reads CSGIWNSEAFF. CDR3 bases: TGCAGCGGAATTTGGAATTCTGAAGCTTTCTTT.

CDR3 loop: CASSAPGGGNTIYF. The CDR3 nucleotides read TGTGCCAGCAGCGCCCCGGGAGGGGGAAACACCATATATTTT. The chain employs TRBV7-9 and TRBJ1-3; D is uncertain. The CDR3 loop spans 14 amino acids. The V and J ends lost 5 bases and 4 bases respectively, with 12 bases between them. CDR1 is SEHNR, CDR2 FQNEAQ, per germline (reference sequence).

The V and J genes are TRBV7-2 and TRBJ2-2, with D perhaps matching TRBD1 (5 bases). Trimming removed 3 bases from V and 0 bases from J, with 17 bases in between. This CDR3 contains 18 residues. Per germline, CDR1 SGHTA and CDR2 FQGNSA. The CDR3 sequence is CASSLVQVASPNTGELFF. CDR3 nucleotide sequence: TGTGCCAGCAGCTTGGTACAGGTCGCAAGTCCGAACACCGGGGAGCTGTTTTTT.

This clone was detected once. The junction does not match germline at one end; this may be a read error. The chain has TRBV5-4 and TRBJ2-4; D possibly uses TRBD1 or TRBD2 (5 bases each). CDR1 SGHNT and CDR2 YYREEE come from the germline V gene (reference sequence). This CDR3 is 12 amino acids long. The CDR3: CASSLRGEKAHF. CDR3 DNA sequence: TGTGCCAGCAGCTTGAGAGGGGAAAAGGCGCACTTC. The whole variable domain, remainder taken from reference TRBV5-4 and TRBJ2-4, is ETGVTQSPTHLIKTRGQQVTLRCSSQSGHNTVSWYQQALGQGPQFIFQYYREEENGRGNFPPRFSGLQFPNYSSELNVNALELDDSALYLCASSLRGEKAHFGAGTRLSVL.

The chain uses TRBV7-9 and TRBJ1-6; D not resolved. This CDR3 region has 14 residues. Trimming left V 4 bases short and J 8 bases short, with 12 bases between. Germline loops: CDR1 SEHNR, CDR2 FQNEAQ (reference sequence). CDR3 sequence reads: CASSYKGGDSPLHF. For the CDR3, the DNA is TGTGCCAGCAGCTATAAGGGTGGGGATTCACCCCTCCACTTT.

This chain connects TRBV10-3 to TRBJ1-3, with D unclear. The V gene's germline CDR1 is ENHRY and CDR2 SYGVKD. The ends were cut back, 9 bases at V and 2 bases at J, with 26 bases in the middle. The CDR3 extends over 18 amino acids. The chain's CDR3 is CAISKILTVTSPGNTIYF. CDR3 bases: TGTGCCATTTCCAAGATCCTGACTGTTACCTCCCCTGGAAACACCATATATTTT.

Comment on this clone: This sample includes further DNA sequences coding for the same CDR3. The chain has TRBV5-4 and TRBJ2-5; 9 bases agree with TRBD2. Trimming removed 0 bases from V and 2 bases from J; junction bases left unmatched: 2. There are 15 residues in the CDR3. The germline gives CDR1 SGHNT, CDR2 YYREEE (reference sequence). This CDR3 is CASSLALAGQETQYF. DNA for the CDR3: TGTGCCAGCAGCTTGGCGCTAGCGGGACAAGAGACCCAGTACTTC.